One and the same sample provided the 20 T cell receptor beta chains below, sequenced in a study of T-cell reconstitution after alpha-beta-depleted transplantation in children. The library targeted TCRbeta and was prepared with unique molecular identifiers. TCRdb reprocessed the PCR reads via MiXCR and lists one record per CDR3 protein. The table lists under 450,000 distinct CDR3 sequences, 10% to 15% of them singletons. Sequencing was performed on PBMCs, taken from the stem cell graft. These TCRs come from a human donor who donated a stem cell graft to a child with Fanconi anemia.

In this sample, this clonotype turned up once. The rearrangement joins TRBV5-1 to TRBJ2-6; the D is unclear. With 0 bases removed from V and 1 base from J, the gap between germline ends came to 8 bases. This CDR3 is 16 amino acids long. Germline CDR1 and CDR2: SGHRS and YFSETQ. The CDR3 protein is CASSLDPLSGANVLTF. The CDR3 DNA reads as TGCGCCAGCAGCTTGGATCCGTTATCTGGGGCCAACGTCCTGACTTTC.

In its sample, this clonotype was seen many times. The chain has TRBV7-9 and TRBJ1-6; D is unresolved. This CDR3 is built from 14 residues. Germline CDR1 SEHNR, CDR2 FQNEAQ (reference sequence). Trimming removed 4 bases at V and 11 bases at J, with 15 bases between. The CDR3 DNA sequence: TGTGCCAGCAGCTCCCTAGTTCACGGGACACCCCTCCACTTT. Amino acids: CASSSLVHGTPLHF.

This clonotype was detected many times. The chain has TRBV6-4 and TRBJ2-5, with D perhaps assigned TRBD1 or TRBD2 (6 bases each). Trimming shortened V by 4 bases and J by 4 bases, and 16 bases separated the two germline ends. In germline, CDR1 is MRHNA, CDR2 SNTAGT. CDR3 length: 15 amino acids. The CDR3: CASSVGGMFGETQYF. The DNA for the CDR3 is TGTGCCAGCAGTGTGGGGGGCATGTTTGGAGAGACCCAGTACTTC.

There are many counts of this clonotype. The chain is built from TRBV19 and TRBJ2-7, with 9 bases fitting TRBD1. This CDR3 region has 14 residues. Germline CDR1 is LNHDA and CDR2 is SQIVND (reference sequence). With V trimmed by 3 bases and J by 5 bases, 5 bases remained unmatched. CDR3 DNA sequence: TGTGCCAGTAGTATCCGGGACAGGGATGACGAGCAGTACTTC. This gives the protein CASSIRDRDDEQYF.

This clonotype showed up many times. The V and J genes are TRBV9 and TRBJ2-3; D not certain. Germline CDR1 and CDR2: SGDLS and YYNGEE. Trimming removed 8 bases at V and 2 bases at J, with 18 bases between. The length of the CDR3 is 15 residues. DNA for the CDR3: TGTGCCAGTACCCCCAGCAGCTCACCCACAGATACGCAGTATTTT. Protein product: CASTPSSSPTDTQYF.

The chain couples TRBV5-6 to TRBJ2-7, with a weak D call TRBD2 (7 bases). Trimming took 3 bases from V and 7 from J, leaving 14 bases between them. The CDR3 is 13 residues long. The germline CDR1 and CDR2 sequences are SGHDT and YYEEEE. The CDR3 DNA follows: TGTGCCAGCAGCTCCTACAGGGAGGGGGAGCAGTACGTC. It translates to CASSSYREGEQYV.

At least ten counts were recorded for this clonotype. The gene calls are TRBV27 and TRBJ1-5; the match to TRBD1 covers 7 bases. Germline CDR1 is MNHEY and CDR2 is SMNVEV (reference sequence). The trim removed 4 bases at V and 2 bases at J, leaving 8 bases unmatched. The CDR3 is made up of 16 amino acids. The CDR3 DNA reads as TGTGCCAGCAGTTCCCATCACGGGACAGGCAATCAGCCCCAGCATTTT. It codes for CASSSHHGTGNQPQHF.

The rearrangement uses TRBV6-5 and TRBJ2-1, with 10 nucleotides matching TRBD1. Germline V gene data show CDR1 as MNHEY and CDR2 as SVGAGI. The CDR3 sequence is 13 residues long. Unmatched junction bases numbered 0, after V lost 6 bases and J lost 4 bases. This CDR3 reads CASRGQGYNEQFF. The CDR3 nucleotides are TGTGCCAGCAGGGGACAGGGGTACAATGAGCAGTTCTTC.

This chain links TRBV20-1 with TRBJ2-7, with D perhaps TRBD1 (5 bases). The germline V and J ends were trimmed by 0 bases and 5 bases, with 14 bases remaining between them. From germline, CDR1 is DFQATT and CDR2 SNEGSKA (reference sequence). The CDR3 extends over 14 amino acids. Here the CDR3 DNA reads TGCAGTGCTAGAGAATCGGGCAGGGTCGACGAGCAGTACTTC. It encodes CSARESGRVDEQYF.

This clonotype appeared a few times. The V call is TRBV6-1, the J call TRBJ1-2, with TRBD1 matching over 7 bases. With 6 bases clipped from V and 5 bases from J, the junction kept 6 bases outside the gene matches. The CDR3 has 13 amino acids. Per the germline V gene, CDR1 is MNHNS and CDR2 is SASEGT. This CDR3 is CASRRTGAYGYTF. CDR3 sequence (DNA): TGTGCCAGCAGGCGGACAGGAGCTTATGGCTACACCTTC.

This clonotype was seen a handful of times. This chain connects TRBV6-5 to TRBJ1-4, with 7 bases matching TRBD1. The V segment lost 8 bases and the J segment 6 bases; nucleotides outside the gene matches: 18. Germline V CDR1 and CDR2: MNHEY, SVGAGI. This CDR3 has 17 amino acids. The CDR3 loop reads CASQNDQTTGWDEKLFF. The CDR3 nucleotides read TGTGCCAGCCAAAACGACCAGACGACAGGGTGGGATGAAAAACTGTTTTTT.

A few counts support this clonotype. The chain employs TRBV10-1 and TRBJ2-2, with a weak D call TRBD1 (5 bases). Per the germline V gene, CDR1 is WNHNN and CDR2 is SYGVQD (reference sequence). Deletions cut 5 bases from V and 0 bases from J, with 10 bases between. CDR3 size: 15 residues. CDR3 coding DNA: TGCGCCAGCAGTCCCGGACACGCGAACACCGGGGAGCTGTTTTTT. Amino acid sequence: CASSPGHANTGELFF.

This chain connects TRBV7-3 to TRBJ2-4; no reliable D call. Trimming left V 3 bases short and J 8 bases short, with 5 bases between. This CDR3 has 11 amino acids. Germline V gene data show CDR1 as SGHTA and CDR2 as FQGTGA. The CDR3 loop reads CASSFPDIQYF. The CDR3 bases are TGTGCCAGCAGCTTCCCAGACATTCAGTACTTC. Combining the CDR3 with reference TRBV7-3 and TRBJ2-4 gives the whole variable domain GAGVSQTPSNKVTEKGKYVELRCDPISGHTALYWYRQSLGQGPEFLIYFQGTGAADDSGLPNDRFFAVRPEGSVSTLKIQRTERGDSAVYLCASSFPDIQYFGAGTRLSVL.

J is TRBJ1-1 and V is TRBV5-1, with unresolved D. Germline CDR1 and CDR2: SGHRS and YFSETQ. CDR3 size: 12 residues. V gave up 3 bases and J gave up 2 bases, with 5 bases separating them. CDR3 nucleotides: TGCGCCAGCAGCTCACAAAACACTGAAGCTTTCTTT. This encodes CASSSQNTEAFF.

This sequence joins TRBV7-2 and TRBJ2-1; 7 bases map to TRBD1. Germline V gene lookup returns CDR1 SGHTA and CDR2 FQGNSA. J lost 6 bases, V lost 2 bases, and 10 bases had no gene match. This CDR3 has 16 residues. CDR3 region: CASSLFSTGSSNEQFF. Written as DNA, the CDR3 is TGTGCCAGCAGCTTATTTTCGACAGGGTCAAGCAATGAGCAGTTCTTC.

This clonotype has ten or more counts. V is TRBV5-1 and J is TRBJ2-6; 7 bases are shared with TRBD1. The CDR3 extends over 17 amino acids. The V and J ends lost 0 bases and 1 base, in that order; junction bases with no gene match: 4. CDR1 is SGHRS, CDR2 YFSETQ, per germline. CDR3 nucleotide sequence: TGCGCCAGCAGCTTGGAAGGGGGCTGGTCTGGGGCCAACGTCCTGACTTTC. Its translation is CASSLEGGWSGANVLTF.

The chain recombines TRBV30 with TRBJ2-3; D gene uncertain. V was cut by 4 bases and J by 0 bases, with 11 bases left in between. Germline CDR1 is GTSNPN and CDR2 is SVGIG (reference sequence). The CDR3 has 14 amino acids. The CDR3 spells CAWTSAVSTDTQYF. CDR3 DNA: TGTGCCTGGACTTCGGCAGTTAGCACAGATACGCAGTATTTT.

This clonotype was picked up a small number of times. The gene calls are TRBV28 and TRBJ2-7; 7 bases agree with TRBD1. Germline loops: CDR1 MDHEN, CDR2 SYDVKM. V shed 6 bases, J shed 3 bases, and the junction held 2 bases outside the gene matches. The CDR3 runs 12 residues. CDR3 sequence reads: CASSHRGYEQYV. As DNA, the CDR3 is TGTGCCAGCAGCCACAGGGGCTACGAGCAGTACGTC.

J is TRBJ1-2 and V is TRBV19; D is perhaps TRBD1 (5 bases). Trimming left V 8 bases short and J 8 bases short, with 18 bases between. The CDR3 is 13 residues long. Germline V gene sequence: CDR1 LNHDA, CDR2 SQIVND (reference sequence). CDR3 amino acids: CASDPQGAGGYTF. The CDR3 DNA sequence: TGTGCCAGTGACCCCCAGGGAGCTGGGGGCTACACCTTC.

V usage is TRBV6-2 or TRBV6-3 and J usage is TRBJ2-2; D unresolved. Germline values: CDR1 MNHEY, CDR2 SVGEGT. Trimming took off 0 bases at V and 10 bases at J, with 15 bases between the two ends. The CDR3 totals 15 residues. The CDR3 region has the DNA TGTGCCAGCAGTTACTCGATTTACTTTGAGGAGGAGCTGTTTTTT. It yields the protein CASSYSIYFEEELFF.